This T cell receptor beta chain was observed in a study of shared clonotypes between healthy human individuals. Overall study context: Donor ages ranged 18 to 49 years: a couple of women, a few men. Study findings and constraints: Non-shared clonotypes had lower generation probabilities than those shared by all four donors. Researchers found naive subsets generally carried larger estimated richness than memory subsets.

CDR3 size: 14 residues. Germline CDR1 and CDR2: SGHTA and FQGNSA. The junction had 3 bases not matched to a gene; V was cut back by 5 bases and J by 4 bases. Worth noting for this clone: Its target is not known. Additional DNA sequences in this sample encode the identical CDR3.

On sorted subsets, replicate PCRs used about 200 ng DNA, or approximately 33,000 T cell genomes. The method was immunoSEQ multiplex PCR; TCRdb's version includes in-frame clones alone and lacks a portion of them. The sample holds about 1 million clones, about 70% seen once. Specimen: memory CD4+ T cells sorted from blood. Subset given: CD45RA-negative fraction. This chain connects TRBV7-2 to TRBJ1-5; TRBD1 aligns across 9 bases. The sequence was obtained from a man between 18 and 35 years old in good health. CDR3: CASSRQGGNQPQHF. The CDR3 nucleotides are TGTGCCAGCAGCCGACAGGGGGGTAATCAGCCCCAGCATTTT. The full variable domain, in which reference TRBV7-2 and TRBJ1-5 provide the parts outside the CDR3, is GAGVSQSPSNKVTEKGKDVELRCDPISGHTALYWYRQSLGQGLEFLIYFQGNSAPDKSGLPSDRFSAERTGGSVSTLTIQRTQQEDSAVYLCASSRQGGNQPQHFGDGTRLSIL.